This T cell receptor (beta chain) was sequenced in a study of tumor-infiltrating lymphocytes in localized non-small cell lung cancer. Background on the study: Patients included smokers and never-smokers with various histologies, some sampled after neoadjuvant chemotherapy.

Trimming removed 0 bases at V and 6 bases at J, with 14 bases between. The CDR3 runs to 15 residues. The germline V gene has CDR1 LGHNA and CDR2 YSLEER. Points from the study as a whole: Compared with uninvolved lung, tumors showed higher T cell infiltration by TCRbeta sequencing. Different pieces of the same tissue were used for each assay.

Measured with immunoSEQ multiplex PCR; TCRdb has only the in-frame clones, and not every one. Here the sample spans some 9,900 clones, about 80% being singletons. In the case of this clone: Antigen specificity is unknown.

The J gene is TRBJ1-2, the V gene TRBV4-3, with D tentatively TRBD1 (5 bases). The source material was uninvolved lung tissue not adjacent to the tumor. This clonotype was sampled from a human donor with non-small cell lung cancer. This CDR3 is CASSQEIARVDGYTF. Written as DNA, the CDR3 is TGCGCCAGCAGCCAAGAAATAGCCAGGGTGGATGGCTACACCTTC.